This T cell receptor (beta chain) was identified in a study of T cell responses to AZD1222 COVID-19 vaccine. Regarding the study as a whole: Researchers took repertoire samples only after the peak T cell response had come.

Sequencing used immunoSEQ multiplex PCR; TCRdb keeps in-frame clones, though not all of them. This table holds 120,000 to 150,000 clones, roughly 90% found once. This CDR3 has 15 amino acids. Germline CDR1 SGDLS, CDR2 YYNGEE. Trimming took 4 bases from V and 7 from J, leaving 15 bases between them. Turning to this clone: Its specificity is unknown.

The chain has TRBV9 and TRBJ1-6, with D maybe TRBD1 (5 bases). This receptor was taken from an adult in good health. Sequencing was performed on peripheral blood, taken on day 0 of AZD1222 vaccination. CDR3 residues: CASSPHQGYNSPLHF. The CDR3 DNA is TGTGCCAGCAGCCCCCACCAGGGATACAATTCACCCCTCCACTTT.